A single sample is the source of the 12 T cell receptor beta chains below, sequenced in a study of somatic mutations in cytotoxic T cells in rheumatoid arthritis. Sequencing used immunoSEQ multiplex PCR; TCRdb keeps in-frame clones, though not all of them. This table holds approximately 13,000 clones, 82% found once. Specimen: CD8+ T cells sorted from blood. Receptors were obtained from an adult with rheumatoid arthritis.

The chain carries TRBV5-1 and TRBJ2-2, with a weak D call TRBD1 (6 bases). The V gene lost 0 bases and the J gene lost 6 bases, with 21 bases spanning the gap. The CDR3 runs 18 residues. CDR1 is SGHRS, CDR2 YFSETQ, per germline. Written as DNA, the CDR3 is TGCGCCAGCAGCTTGGCCGATATTGGGACAAAGATACCCGGGGAGCTGTTTTTT. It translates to CASSLADIGTKIPGELFF.

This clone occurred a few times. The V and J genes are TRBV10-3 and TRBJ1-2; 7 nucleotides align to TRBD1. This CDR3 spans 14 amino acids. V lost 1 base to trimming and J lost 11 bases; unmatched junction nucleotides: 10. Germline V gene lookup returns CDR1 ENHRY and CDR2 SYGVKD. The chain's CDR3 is CAISEYGQVEDYTF. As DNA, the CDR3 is TGTGCCATCAGTGAGTATGGACAGGTGGAGGATTACACCTTC.

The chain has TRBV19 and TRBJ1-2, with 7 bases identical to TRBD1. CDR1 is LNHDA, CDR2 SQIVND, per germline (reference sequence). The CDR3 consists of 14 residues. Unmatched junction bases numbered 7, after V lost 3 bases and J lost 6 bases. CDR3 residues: CASSIPTGTDGYTF. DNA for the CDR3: TGTGCCAGTAGTATCCCCACCGGGACAGATGGCTACACCTTC.

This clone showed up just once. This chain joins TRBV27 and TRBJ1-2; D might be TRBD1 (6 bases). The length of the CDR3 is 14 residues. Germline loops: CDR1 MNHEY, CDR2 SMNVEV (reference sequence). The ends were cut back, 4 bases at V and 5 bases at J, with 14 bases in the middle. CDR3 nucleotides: TGTGCCAGCAGTTCCCTGGGGGGCGTTTATGGCTACACCTTC. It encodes CASSSLGGVYGYTF.

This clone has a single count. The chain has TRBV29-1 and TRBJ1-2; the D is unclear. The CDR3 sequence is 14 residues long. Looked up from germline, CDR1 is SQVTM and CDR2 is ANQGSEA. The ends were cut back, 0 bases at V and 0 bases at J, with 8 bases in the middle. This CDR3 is CSVEESTTNYGYTF. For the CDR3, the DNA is TGCAGCGTTGAAGAAAGTACAACTAACTATGGCTACACCTTC.

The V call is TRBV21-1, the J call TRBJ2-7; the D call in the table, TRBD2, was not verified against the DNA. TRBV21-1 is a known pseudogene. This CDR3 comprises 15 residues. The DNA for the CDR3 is TGTGCCAGCAGCCCCCGGCGACTTTTGTCCTACGAGCAGTACTTC. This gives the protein CASSPRRLLSYEQYF.

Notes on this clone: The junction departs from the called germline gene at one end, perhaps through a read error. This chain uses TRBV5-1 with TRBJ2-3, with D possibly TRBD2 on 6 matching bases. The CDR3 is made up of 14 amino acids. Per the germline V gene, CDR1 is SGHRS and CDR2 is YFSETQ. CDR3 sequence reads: CASSLDLTGREEKF. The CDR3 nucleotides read TGCGCCAGCAGCTTGGATCTTACCGGGAGAGAGGAGAAGTTT. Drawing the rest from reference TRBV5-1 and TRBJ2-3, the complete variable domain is KAGVTQTPRYLIKTRGQQVTLSCSPISGHRSVSWYQQTPGQGLQFLFEYFSETQRNKGNFPGRFSGRQFSNSRSEMNVSTLELGDSALYLCASSLDLTGREEKFGPGTRLTVL.

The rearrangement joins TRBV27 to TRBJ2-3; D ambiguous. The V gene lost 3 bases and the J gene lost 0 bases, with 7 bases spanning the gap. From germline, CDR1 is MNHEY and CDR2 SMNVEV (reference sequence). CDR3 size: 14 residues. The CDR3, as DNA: TGTGCCAGCAGTTTTAGTGGTAGCACAGATACGCAGTATTTT. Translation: CASSFSGSTDTQYF.

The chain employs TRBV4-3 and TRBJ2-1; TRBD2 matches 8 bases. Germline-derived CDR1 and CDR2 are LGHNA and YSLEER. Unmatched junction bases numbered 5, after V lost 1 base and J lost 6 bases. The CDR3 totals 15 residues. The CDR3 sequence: CASSQVFGGGNEQFF. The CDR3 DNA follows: TGCGCCAGCAGCCAAGTATTCGGGGGGGGCAATGAGCAGTTCTTC.

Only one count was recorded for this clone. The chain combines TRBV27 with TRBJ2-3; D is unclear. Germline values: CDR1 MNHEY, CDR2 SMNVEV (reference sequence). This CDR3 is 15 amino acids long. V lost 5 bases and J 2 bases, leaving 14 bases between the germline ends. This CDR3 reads CASSITFPVTDTQYF. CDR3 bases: TGTGCCAGCAGTATAACCTTTCCCGTCACAGATACGCAGTATTTT.

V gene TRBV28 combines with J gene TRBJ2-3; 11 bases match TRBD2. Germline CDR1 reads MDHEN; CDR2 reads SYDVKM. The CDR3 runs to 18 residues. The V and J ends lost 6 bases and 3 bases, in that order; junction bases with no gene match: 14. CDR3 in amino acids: CASRGGIAGGFVTDTQYF. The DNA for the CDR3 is TGTGCCAGCAGGGGGGGAATAGCGGGGGGGTTCGTAACAGATACGCAGTATTTT.

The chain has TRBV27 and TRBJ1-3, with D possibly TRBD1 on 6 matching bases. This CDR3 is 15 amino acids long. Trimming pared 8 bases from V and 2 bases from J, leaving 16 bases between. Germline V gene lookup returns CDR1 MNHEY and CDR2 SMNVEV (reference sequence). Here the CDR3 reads CASSTRGIPGNTIYF. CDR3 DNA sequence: TGTGCCAGCTCTACTAGGGGGATACCTGGAAACACCATATATTTT.